This T cell receptor (beta chain) derives from a study of CD8 T cells in ankylosing spondylitis. Overall study findings and caveats: In ankylosing spondylitis blood, a motif of seven or eight highly homologous TCR beta variants appeared characteristic. Matched ankylosing spondylitis synovial fluid reportedly showed significant enrichment of disease-linked clones.

In TCRdb, the 5' RACE reads were re-called with MiXCR into one record per CDR3 protein. The sample contains roughly 90,000 distinct CDR3 sequences, roughly 10% of which appear only once. The junction had 3 bases not matched to a gene; V was cut back by 5 bases and J by 2 bases. The CDR3 is made up of 14 amino acids. This clonotype came up many times. As yet, its antigen is unknown. The sequence was obtained from a male donor with ankylosing spondylitis. The chain has TRBV12-3 or TRBV12-4 and TRBJ2-7; 10 nucleotides line up with TRBD1. Material for sequencing was blood, either unsorted or a sorted T cell fraction (not recorded which). This chain's CDR3 is CASSPGQGTYEQYF. The CDR3 nucleotides are TGTGCCAGCAGTCCGGGACAGGGGACCTACGAGCAGTACTTC.